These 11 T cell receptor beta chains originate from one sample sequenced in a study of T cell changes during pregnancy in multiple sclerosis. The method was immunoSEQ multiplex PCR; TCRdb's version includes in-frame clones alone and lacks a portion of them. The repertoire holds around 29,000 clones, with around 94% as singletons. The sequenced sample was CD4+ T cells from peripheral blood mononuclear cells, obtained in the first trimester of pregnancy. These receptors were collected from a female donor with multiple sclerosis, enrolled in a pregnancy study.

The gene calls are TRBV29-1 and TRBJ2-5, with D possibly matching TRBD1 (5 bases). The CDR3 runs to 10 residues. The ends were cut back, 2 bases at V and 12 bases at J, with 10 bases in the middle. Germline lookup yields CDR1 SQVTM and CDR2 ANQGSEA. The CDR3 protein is CSVERQGKYF. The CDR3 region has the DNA TGCAGCGTTGAACGGCAGGGAAAGTACTTC.

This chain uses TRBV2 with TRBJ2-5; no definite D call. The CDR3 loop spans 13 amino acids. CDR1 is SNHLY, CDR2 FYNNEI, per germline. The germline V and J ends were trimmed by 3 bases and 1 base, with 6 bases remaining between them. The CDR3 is CASSEYTQETQYF. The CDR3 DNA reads TGTGCCAGCAGTGAGTACACCCAAGAGACCCAGTACTTC.

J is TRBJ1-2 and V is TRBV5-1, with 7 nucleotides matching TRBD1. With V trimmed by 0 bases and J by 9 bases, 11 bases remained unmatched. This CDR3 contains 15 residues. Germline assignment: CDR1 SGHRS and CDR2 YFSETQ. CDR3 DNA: TGCGCCAGCAGCTTGGATCACATTGACAGGGTGAGCTACACCTTC. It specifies CASSLDHIDRVSYTF.

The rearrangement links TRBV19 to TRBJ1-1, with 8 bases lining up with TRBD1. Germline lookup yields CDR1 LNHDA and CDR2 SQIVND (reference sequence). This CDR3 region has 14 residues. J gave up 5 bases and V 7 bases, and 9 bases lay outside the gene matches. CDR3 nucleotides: TGTGCCAGTATCCCCGACAGGGGAAGGACTGAAGCTTTCTTT. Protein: CASIPDRGRTEAFF.

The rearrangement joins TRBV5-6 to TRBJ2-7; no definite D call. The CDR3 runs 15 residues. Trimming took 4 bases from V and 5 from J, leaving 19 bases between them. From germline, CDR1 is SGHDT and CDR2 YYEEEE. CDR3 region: CASSPSPFKVDEQYF. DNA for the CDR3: TGTGCCAGCAGCCCTAGTCCTTTTAAGGTAGACGAGCAGTACTTC.

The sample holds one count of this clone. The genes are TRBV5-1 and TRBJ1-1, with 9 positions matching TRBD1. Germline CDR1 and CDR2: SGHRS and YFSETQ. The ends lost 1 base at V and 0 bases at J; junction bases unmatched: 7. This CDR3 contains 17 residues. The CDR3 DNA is TGCGCCAGCAGCTTGCAAGAGACAGGGGGATTGAACACTGAAGCTTTCTTT. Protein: CASSLQETGGLNTEAFF.

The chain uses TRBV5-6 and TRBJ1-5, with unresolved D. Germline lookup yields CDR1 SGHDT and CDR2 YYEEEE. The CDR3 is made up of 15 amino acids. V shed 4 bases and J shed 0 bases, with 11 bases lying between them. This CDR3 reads CASSLEGYSNQPQHF. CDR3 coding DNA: TGTGCCAGCAGCCTCGAGGGCTATAGCAATCAGCCCCAGCATTTT.

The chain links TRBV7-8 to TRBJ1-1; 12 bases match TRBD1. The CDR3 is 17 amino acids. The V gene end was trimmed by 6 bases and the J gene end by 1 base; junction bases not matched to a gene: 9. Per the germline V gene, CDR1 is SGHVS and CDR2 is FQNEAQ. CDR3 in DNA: TGTGCCAGCAGGAAGGGACAGGGGGCGCCCCCGAACACTGAAGCTTTCTTT. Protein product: CASRKGQGAPPNTEAFF.

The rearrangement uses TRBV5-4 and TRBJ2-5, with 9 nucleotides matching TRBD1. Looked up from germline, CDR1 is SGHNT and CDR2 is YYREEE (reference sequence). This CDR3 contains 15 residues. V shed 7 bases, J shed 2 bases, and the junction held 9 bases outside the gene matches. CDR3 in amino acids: CASRYPDRGQETQYF. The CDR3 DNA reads TGTGCCAGCCGCTACCCAGACAGGGGGCAAGAGACCCAGTACTTC.

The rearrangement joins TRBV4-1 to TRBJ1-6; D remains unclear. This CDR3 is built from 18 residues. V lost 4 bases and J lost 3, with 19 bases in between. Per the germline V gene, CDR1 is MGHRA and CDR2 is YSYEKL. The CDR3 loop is CASSRSRPDSNYNSPLHF. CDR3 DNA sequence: TGCGCCAGCAGCCGGTCTAGACCAGATTCCAACTATAATTCACCCCTCCACTTT.

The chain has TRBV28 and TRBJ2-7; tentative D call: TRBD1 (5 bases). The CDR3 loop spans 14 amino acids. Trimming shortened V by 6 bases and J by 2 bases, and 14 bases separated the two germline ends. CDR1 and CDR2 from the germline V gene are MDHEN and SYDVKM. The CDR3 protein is CASSLQAATYEQYF. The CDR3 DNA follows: TGTGCCAGCAGCCTACAGGCAGCAACCTACGAGCAGTACTTC.